This paragraph covers one T cell receptor (beta chain) sequence. Its specificity is not known. The CDR3 spans 15 residues. Trimming took off 1 base at V and 11 bases at J, with 15 bases between the two ends. Germline V gene sequence: CDR1 LGHNA, CDR2 YSLEER. Use of 60 Vbeta and 13 Jbeta primers characterized the PCR. Generated by immunoSEQ multiplex PCR, the TCRdb table keeps only in-frame clones and is missing some. The sample holds more than 130,000 clones, about 80% seen once. The data are from a study of cytomegalovirus exposure and HLA in healthy donors. Study-wide points: Based on reports, TCR beta sequences accurately predicted HLA-A and HLA-B alleles for most subjects. Only CMV serostatus was available as immune exposure information. Segments of the TCR beta V type were, in most cases, productive about 87% or about 30% of the time in an earlier analysis. In a later analysis, productive TCRs from donors in an Asian-associated ancestry cluster reportedly carried fewer N-insertions than the cohort mean.

Sequences were obtained from PBMCs. V usage is TRBV4-3 and J usage is TRBJ1-6; no definite D call. The source is a male donor in good health and CMV-seronegative. CDR3 residues: CASSQGSRTGTPLHF. The CDR3 nucleotides are TGCGCCAGCAGCCAAGGTTCCAGGACCGGGACACCCCTCCACTTT.